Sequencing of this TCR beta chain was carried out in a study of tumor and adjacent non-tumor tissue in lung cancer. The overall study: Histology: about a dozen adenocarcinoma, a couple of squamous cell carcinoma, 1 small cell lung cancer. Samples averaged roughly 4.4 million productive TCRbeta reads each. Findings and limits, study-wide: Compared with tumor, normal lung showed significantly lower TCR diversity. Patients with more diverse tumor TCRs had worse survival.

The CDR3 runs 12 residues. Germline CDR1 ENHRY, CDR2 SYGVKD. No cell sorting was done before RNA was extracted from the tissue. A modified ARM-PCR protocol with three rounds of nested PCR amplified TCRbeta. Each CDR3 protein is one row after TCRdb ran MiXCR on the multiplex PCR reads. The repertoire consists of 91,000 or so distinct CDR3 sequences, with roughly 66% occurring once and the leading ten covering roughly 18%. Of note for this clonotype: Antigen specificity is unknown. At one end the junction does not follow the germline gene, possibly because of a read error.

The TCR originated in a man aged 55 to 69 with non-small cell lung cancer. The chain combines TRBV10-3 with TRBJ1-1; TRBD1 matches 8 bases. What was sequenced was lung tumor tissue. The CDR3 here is CVIRSTGAEAFF. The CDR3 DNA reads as TGTGTCATCAGGTCGACAGGGGCTGAAGCTTTCTTT.